This TCR beta chain was captured by sequencing in a study of blood T cell repertoires in COVID-19. About the research overall: Samples came from the United States, Italy and Spain, spanning acute and convalescent COVID-19.

The CDR3 spans 15 residues. Trimming removed 0 bases from V and 6 bases from J, with 18 bases in between. CDR1 GTSNPN and CDR2 SVGIG come from the germline V gene (reference sequence). Authors' processing steps: Nucleated cell number was recorded as an estimate derived from reference gene primer amplification. The data were produced by immunoSEQ multiplex PCR, yet TCRdb's version contains in-frame clones alone and is incomplete. The V and J calls and clone size are taken from that table; D and trimming were inferred from the DNA. The table records roughly 120,000 clones, less than 90% of them present only once.

The clonotype comes from a man aged 30 to 45 with acute or convalescent COVID-19. This sequence joins TRBV30 and TRBJ2-7, with D possibly TRBD2 on 6 matching bases. The sample comprised peripheral blood. The CDR3 DNA is TGTGCCTGGAGTGTACTGACCCGGGGGTCGCGCGAGCAGTACTTC. It codes for CAWSVLTRGSREQYF.